Detailed here is one T cell receptor (beta chain). The sample is drawn from a study of T cell changes during pregnancy in multiple sclerosis. The CDR3 has 14 amino acids. Trimming left V 5 bases short and J 0 bases short, with 9 bases between. Germline CDR1 and CDR2: MDHEN and SYDVKM. Sequencing was performed with immunoSEQ multiplex PCR; in TCRdb, only in-frame clones are kept and a portion is missing. This sample has about 110,000 clones, with roughly 90% found just once. The chain recombines TRBV28 with TRBJ2-3; D not resolved. The sample in question was peripheral blood, obtained after pregnancy. This TCR was recovered from a female donor with multiple sclerosis, enrolled in a pregnancy study. CDR3 nucleotides: TGTGCCAGCAGTGACGAGACTAGCACAGATACGCAGTATTTT. This encodes CASSDETSTDTQYF. Supplemented by reference TRBV28 and TRBJ2-3, the full variable domain reads DVKVTQSSRYLVKRTGEKVFLECVQDMDHENMFWYRQDPGLGLRLIYFSYDVKMKEKGDIPEGYSVSREKKERFSLILESASTNQTSMYLCASSDETSTDTQYFGPGTRLTVL.